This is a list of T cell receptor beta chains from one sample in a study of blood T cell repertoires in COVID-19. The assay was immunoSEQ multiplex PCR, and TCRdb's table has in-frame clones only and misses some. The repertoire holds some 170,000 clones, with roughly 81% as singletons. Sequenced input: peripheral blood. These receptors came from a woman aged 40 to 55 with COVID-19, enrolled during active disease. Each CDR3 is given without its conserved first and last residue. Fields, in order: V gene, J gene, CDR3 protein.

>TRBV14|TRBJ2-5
ASSLHGRGRETQY
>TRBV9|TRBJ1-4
ASSPHRRGTNEKLF
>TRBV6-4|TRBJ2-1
ASSDSSGGANEQF
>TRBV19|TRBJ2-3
ASRSAGGARTDTQY
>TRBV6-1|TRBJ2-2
ASSETSGGPGGGELF
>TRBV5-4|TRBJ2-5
ASSSGQIETQY
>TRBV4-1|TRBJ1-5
ASSQGTVNQPQH
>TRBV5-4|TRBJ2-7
ASSSGQRSYEQY
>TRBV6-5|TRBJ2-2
ASSYSSGRATGELF
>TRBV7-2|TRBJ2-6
ASSPVGGRSGANVLT
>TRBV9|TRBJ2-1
ASSVAQGSSYNEQF
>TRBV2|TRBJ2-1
ASSGSGTGNEQF
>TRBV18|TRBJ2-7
ASSPSLEAGYEQY
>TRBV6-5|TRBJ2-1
ASSYGGGSYNEQF
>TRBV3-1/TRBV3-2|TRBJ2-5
ASSQTGIEDQY
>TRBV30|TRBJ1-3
AWSPSRNTIY
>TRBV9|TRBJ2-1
ASSVVASGYNEQF
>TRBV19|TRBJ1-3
ASSDQGAENTIY
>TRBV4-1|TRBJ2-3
ASSQVPSGGTDTQY
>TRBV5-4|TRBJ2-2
ASSPGLASGELF
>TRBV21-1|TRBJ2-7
ASSAPPSSYEQY
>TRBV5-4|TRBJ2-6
ASSLATGARSGANVLT
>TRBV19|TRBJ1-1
ASMLQGNTEAF
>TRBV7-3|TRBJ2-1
ASSPTAGWDEQF
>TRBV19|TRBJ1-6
ASRSQGSGSPLH
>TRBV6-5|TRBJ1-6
ASSRTFQYNSPLH
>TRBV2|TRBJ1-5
ASGLSQGSYQPQH
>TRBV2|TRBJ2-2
ASSAAGVGTGELF
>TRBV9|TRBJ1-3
ASSVAVEVYSGNTIY
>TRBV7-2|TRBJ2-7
ASSSAGAYEQY
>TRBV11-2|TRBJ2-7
ASSPSTGGYEQY
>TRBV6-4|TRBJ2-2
ATARGNTGELF
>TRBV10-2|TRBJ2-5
ASSEWAAGVVGETQY
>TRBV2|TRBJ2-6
ASRLLAGGLGANVLT
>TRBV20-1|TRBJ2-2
SASEAGELF
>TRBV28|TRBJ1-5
ASSPEVGLTVNQPQH
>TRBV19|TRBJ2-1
ASSITVDNEQF
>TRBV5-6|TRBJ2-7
ASSGTYSGAYEQY
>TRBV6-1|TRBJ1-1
ASSETPGKREAF
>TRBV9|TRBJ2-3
ASSVASGGASDTQY
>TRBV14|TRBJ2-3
ASSQFPGSSTDTQY
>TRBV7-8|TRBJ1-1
ASSLVGDPNTEAF
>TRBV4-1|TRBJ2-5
ASSQVGLVETQY
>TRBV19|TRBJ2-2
ASSMTRGTGELF